Only one count was recorded for the clone carrying this T cell receptor beta chain. These data are taken from a study of shared clonotypes between healthy human individuals. Clones were read by immunoSEQ multiplex PCR, and TCRdb kept only the in-frame ones, dropping some. The sample includes roughly 2,500,000 clones, approximately 94% of them seen just once. Germline CDR1 SGHRS, CDR2 YFSETQ. CDR3 length: 13 residues. Between the trimmed V and J ends, which lost 4 bases and 4 bases, there was a span of 12 bases. The chain links TRBV5-1 to TRBJ2-7, with D maybe TRBD2 (6 bases). The material sequenced was naive CD4+ T cells from PBMCs. The sample's subset: CD45RA+ positively selected. This clonotype was sampled from a man aged 18 to 29 in good health. Some clones in this sample may be carry-over from other donors' samples. Here the CDR3 DNA reads TGCGCCAGCAGCAACCAGGAGGGGTACGAGCAGTACTTC. Translation gives CASSNQEGYEQYF.